The next 13 T cell receptor beta chains were all read from a single sample in a study of T cell changes during pregnancy in multiple sclerosis. Using immunoSEQ multiplex PCR, the repertoire was profiled, and TCRdb retains in-frame clones only, with some absent. The sample records approximately 68,000 clones, approximately 93% being singletons. The specimen comprised peripheral blood, sampled in the second trimester of pregnancy. Receptors originate from a female donor with multiple sclerosis, enrolled in a pregnancy study.

The chain combines TRBV19 with TRBJ2-5; D might be TRBD1 (5 bases). Trimming cost V 3 bases and J 4 bases, with 9 bases left between them. The germline V gene has CDR1 LNHDA and CDR2 SQIVND (reference sequence). CDR3 length: 13 amino acids. CDR3 amino acids: CASSMQGSETQYF. The CDR3 bases are TGTGCCAGTAGTATGCAGGGCTCAGAGACCCAGTACTTC.

V gene TRBV2 combines with J gene TRBJ1-5; 10 nucleotides align to TRBD1. From germline, CDR1 is SNHLY and CDR2 FYNNEI. The CDR3 totals 14 residues. V lost 9 bases and J lost 6; bases outside the gene matches: 8. The CDR3 loop is CASRKTGGGQPQHF. The DNA for the CDR3 is TGTGCCAGTCGGAAGACAGGGGGCGGTCAGCCCCAGCATTTT.

The V and J genes are TRBV6-1 and TRBJ2-7; D not certain. Per germline, CDR1 MNHNS and CDR2 SASEGT. This CDR3 has 15 amino acids. V was trimmed by 4 bases and J by 6 bases, leaving 19 bases between them. CDR3 protein: CASSGGGTTRFEQYF. The CDR3 coding sequence is TGTGCCAGCAGTGGAGGTGGAACGACCCGGTTCGAGCAGTACTTC.

This chain links TRBV2 with TRBJ2-7, with 10 bases fitting TRBD1. Germline CDR1 SNHLY, CDR2 FYNNEI. The CDR3 extends over 14 amino acids. The ends lost 6 bases at V and 3 bases at J; junction bases unmatched: 5. This chain's CDR3 is CASRGDRGLYEQYF. The CDR3 DNA reads as TGTGCCAGCAGGGGGGACAGGGGCCTCTACGAGCAGTACTTC. Full variable domain (missing parts from reference TRBV2 and TRBJ2-7): EPEVTQTPSHQVTQMGQEVILRCVPISNHLYFYWYRQILGQKVEFLVSFYNNEISEKSEIFDDQFSVERPDGSNFTLKIRSTKLEDSAMYFCASRGDRGLYEQYFGPGTRLTVT.

The chain is built from TRBV30 and TRBJ1-5, with D perhaps matching TRBD1 (5 bases). The length of the CDR3 is 15 residues. Germline-derived CDR1 and CDR2 are GTSNPN and SVGIG (reference sequence). V was cut by 3 bases and J by 0 bases, with 12 bases left in between. CDR3 residues: CAWSVAGDSNQPQHF. The CDR3 DNA reads TGTGCCTGGAGCGTCGCGGGGGATAGCAATCAGCCCCAGCATTTT.

The chain links TRBV6-5 to TRBJ1-6; 8 nucleotides agree with TRBD1. Germline CDR1 is MNHEY and CDR2 is SVGAGI. The V and J ends lost 7 bases and 4 bases, in that order; junction bases with no gene match: 6. There are 15 residues in the CDR3. In nucleotides, the CDR3 is TGTGCCAGCAAGTTGGACAGGGATTATAATTCACCCCTCCACTTT. Protein: CASKLDRDYNSPLHF.

V usage is TRBV19 and J usage is TRBJ1-5, with TRBD1 as a possible D gene (6 bases). V lost 2 bases and J 6 bases, leaving 8 bases between the germline ends. This CDR3 is built from 13 residues. CDR1 and CDR2 (germline): LNHDA, SQIVND (reference sequence). CDR3 amino acids: CASSITRGQPQHF. DNA of the CDR3: TGTGCCAGTAGTATAACCAGGGGTCAGCCCCAGCATTTT.

J is TRBJ1-5 and V is TRBV6-5; 9 positions agree with TRBD1. Per germline, CDR1 MNHEY and CDR2 SVGAGI. This CDR3 has 14 residues. Trimming at V came to 5 bases and at J to 5 bases, leaving 4 bases not matched to a gene. CDR3 protein: CASSPRQGDQPQHF. The DNA of the CDR3 is TGTGCCAGCAGTCCGCGACAGGGGGATCAGCCCCAGCATTTT.

This rearrangement joins TRBV5-6 to TRBJ1-4; a weak D match, TRBD1 (6 bases). From germline, CDR1 is SGHDT and CDR2 YYEEEE. The CDR3 is made up of 16 amino acids. V lost 4 bases and J 3 bases, leaving 16 bases between the germline ends. In nucleotides, the CDR3 is TGTGCCAGCAGCACCTACAGGACAGCGTCTAATGAAAAACTGTTTTTT. It encodes CASSTYRTASNEKLFF.

The chain is built from TRBV5-1 and TRBJ1-1, with D unresolved. Germline V gives CDR1 SGHRS, CDR2 YFSETQ. The CDR3 length is 11 residues. Trimming took off 0 bases at V and 8 bases at J, with 5 bases between the two ends. CDR3 nucleotides: TGCGCCAGCAGCTTGGAACAAGAAGCTTTCTTT. Residues: CASSLEQEAFF.

The chain couples TRBV29-1 to TRBJ1-2, with TRBD1 matching over 7 bases. The germline gives CDR1 SQVTM, CDR2 ANQGSEA. Trimming removed 4 bases from V and 2 bases from J; junction bases left unmatched: 4. CDR3 length equals 13 residues. CDR3 DNA: TGCAGCGTTGCGATGACAGGGAACTATGGCTACACCTTC. It encodes CSVAMTGNYGYTF.

This chain links TRBV10-3 with TRBJ2-2, with D possibly TRBD2 on 5 matching bases. CDR1 is ENHRY and CDR2 is SYGVKD in the germline V gene. V shed 10 bases and J shed 5 bases, with 14 bases lying between them. CDR3 length equals 13 residues. CDR3 coding DNA: TGTGCCACCACTAGTGGTGCGACCGGGGAGCTGTTTTTT. It encodes CATTSGATGELFF.

The chain uses TRBV30 and TRBJ2-1, with D unclear. CDR3 length equals 11 residues. Germline CDR1 and CDR2: GTSNPN and SVGIG (reference sequence). Between the trimmed V and J ends, which lost 2 bases and 4 bases, there was a span of 3 bases. CDR3 in DNA: TGTGCCTGGAGTCTTTACAATGAGCAGTTCTTC. Protein sequence: CAWSLYNEQFF. Filled out from reference TRBV30 and TRBJ2-1, the complete variable domain reads SQTIHQWPATLVQPVGSPLSLECTVEGTSNPNLYWYRQAAGRGLQLLFYSVGIGQISSEVPQNLSASRPQDRQFILSSKKLLLSDSGFYLCAWSLYNEQFFGPGTRLTVL.